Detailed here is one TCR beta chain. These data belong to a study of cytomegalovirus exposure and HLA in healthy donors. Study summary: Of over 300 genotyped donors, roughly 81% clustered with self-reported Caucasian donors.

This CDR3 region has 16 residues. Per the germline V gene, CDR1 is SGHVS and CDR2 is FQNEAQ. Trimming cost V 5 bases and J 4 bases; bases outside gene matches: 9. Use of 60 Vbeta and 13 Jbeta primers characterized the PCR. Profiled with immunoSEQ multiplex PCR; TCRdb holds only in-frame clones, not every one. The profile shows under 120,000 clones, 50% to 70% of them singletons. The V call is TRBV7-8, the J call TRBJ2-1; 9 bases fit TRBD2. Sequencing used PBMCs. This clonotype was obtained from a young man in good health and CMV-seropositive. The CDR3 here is CASSAPPSGVYNEQFF. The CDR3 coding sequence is TGTGCCAGCAGCGCTCCACCTAGCGGGGTGTACAATGAGCAGTTCTTC.